Listed below are T cell receptor beta chains from one sample, sequenced in a study of T cell repertoires in cytomegalovirus infection. No antigen has been assigned to these receptors. TCRdb fed the reads into MiXCR, producing one record per CDR3 protein. The data show 750,000 to 950,000 distinct CDR3 sequences, with almost 30% seen just once and around 13% held by the top ten. The input for sequencing was cultured CD8+ T cells from PBMCs, taken from culture after CMV antigen stimulation. All receptors derive from a human donor in good health (CMV status not recorded). Some clones in this sample may be carry-over from other donors' samples. The CDR3 runs from the conserved cysteine through the conserved F or W. The D gene is left open where the match is weak. Part of the rows lack a size; the others show once, few, many or a class for expanded clones.

>TRBV27|.|.|TRBJ1-5
TGTGCCAGCAGTTTGGGGGCGGGTTTGCATCAGCCCCAGCATTTT
CASSLGAGLHQPQHF
>TRBV7-9|few|TRBD2|TRBJ2-5
TGTGCCAGCAGCCGGGACTACAAACAAGAGACCCAGTACTTC
CASSRDYKQETQYF
>TRBV5-5|.|.|TRBJ2-1
TGTGCCAGCAGCTTGTTAGTGGGACTTCATGGCGATGAGCAGTTCTTC
CASSLLVGLHGDEQFF
>TRBV7-9|.|.|TRBJ1-5
TGTGCCAGCAGCTCCGGTAGGGAGAGCAATCAGCCCCAGCATTTT
CASSSGRESNQPQHF
>TRBV15|once|.|TRBJ2-1
TGTGCCACCAGCAGGGGGCGAAACAATGAGCAGTTCTTC
CATSRGRNNEQFF
>TRBV10-3|.|.|TRBJ2-3
TGTGCCATAGCCGGGGACATAATCACAGATACGCAGTATTTT
CAIAGDIITDTQYF
>TRBV27|few|TRBD2|TRBJ2-1
TGTGCCAGCAGTAGGACTAGTCCCTACAATGAGCAGTTCTTC
CASSRTSPYNEQFF
>TRBV13|.|.|TRBJ1-2
TGTGCCAGCAGCTCCCCACTGGAGACAGCGCTCTATGGCTACACCTTC
CASSSPLETALYGYTF
>TRBV7-9|.|TRBD1|TRBJ2-3
TGTGCCAGCAGCGACTTGCGGACAGGGAGGACAGATACGCAGTATTTT
CASSDLRTGRTDTQYF
>TRBV7-2|few|.|TRBJ2-3
TGTGCCAGCAGCTACTACTATCCGATCACAGATACGCAGTATTTT
CASSYYYPITDTQYF